These T cell receptor beta chains were read from a single sample in a study of shared clonotypes between healthy human individuals. TCRdb keeps only in-frame clones here, not all; method: immunoSEQ multiplex PCR. This sample has roughly 2.2 million clones, with around 90% found just once. Sample: naive CD4+ T cells from PBMCs. The receptors shown here come from a man younger than 35 in good health. Some clones in this sample may be carry-over from other donors' samples. CDR3s include the opening cysteine and the closing phenylalanine or tryptophan. A D gene is named only where the DNA matches it firmly. Only part of the rows carry a size: once, few, many, or a class if the clone is expanded.

V: TRBV29-1
size: NA
D: TRBD1
J: TRBJ2-5
DNA: TGCAGCGTAGTGACAGGGAGCGAGACCCAGTACTTC
CDR3: CSVVTGSETQYF

V: TRBV6-5
size: NA
D: NA
J: TRBJ2-1
DNA: TGTGCCAGCAGTTTCCACTCCGCAGGGGCACGGAATGAGCAGTTCTTC
CDR3: CASSFHSAGARNEQFF

V: TRBV6-5
size: NA
D: NA
J: TRBJ1-3
DNA: TGTGCCAGCAGTCCAACAGGGACTGGAAACACCATATATTTT
CDR3: CASSPTGTGNTIYF

V: TRBV2
size: NA
D: NA
J: TRBJ1-4
DNA: TGTGCCAGCATCCCGGGACGGTTTAATGAAAAACTGTTTTTT
CDR3: CASIPGRFNEKLFF

V: TRBV6-6
size: NA
D: NA
J: TRBJ2-7
DNA: TGTGCCAGCAGTTACTCGCGGACAACCTACGAGCAGTACTTC
CDR3: CASSYSRTTYEQYF

V: TRBV5-1
size: NA
D: NA
J: TRBJ2-3
DNA: TGCGCCAGCAGCTTCGGAGGGGTTGGGACAGATACGCAGTATTTT
CDR3: CASSFGGVGTDTQYF

V: TRBV2
size: NA
D: TRBD1
J: TRBJ1-2
DNA: TGTGCCAGCATTGGGGACAGCTGGTCCGGCTACACCTTC
CDR3: CASIGDSWSGYTF

V: TRBV27
size: NA
D: NA
J: TRBJ2-7
DNA: TGTGCCAGCAGTTTTTCGGGAAGAAGCTACGAGCAGTACTTC
CDR3: CASSFSGRSYEQYF

V: TRBV7-2
size: NA
D: NA
J: TRBJ2-3
DNA: TGTGCCAGCAGCTTGCTCCCCTACGGCACAGATACGCAGTATTTT
CDR3: CASSLLPYGTDTQYF

V: TRBV18
size: NA
D: NA
J: TRBJ2-7
DNA: TGTGCCAGCTCCGTTGGGGGAGGATCCTACGAGCAGTACTTC
CDR3: CASSVGGGSYEQYF

V: TRBV6-5
size: NA
D: NA
J: TRBJ2-5
DNA: TGTGCCAGCAGTTACCGGCAGACGGAGACCCAGTACTTC
CDR3: CASSYRQTETQYF

V: TRBV5-1
size: NA
D: NA
J: TRBJ2-7
DNA: TGCGCCAGCAGCTTAGAACCCGGACAGCGCGAGCAGTACTTC
CDR3: CASSLEPGQREQYF

V: TRBV5-1
size: NA
D: TRBD2
J: TRBJ2-2
DNA: TGCGCCAGCAGTACTCTAGCGGGAGGTGACGGGGAGCTGTTTTTT
CDR3: CASSTLAGGDGELFF

V: TRBV28
size: NA
D: NA
J: TRBJ2-1
DNA: TGTGCCAGCAGTTCGACTCGAAGCGGGCAGTTCTTC
CDR3: CASSSTRSGQFF

V: TRBV30
size: once
D: TRBD2
J: TRBJ2-2
DNA: TGTGCCTTCAGCGGGAGCGGGGCCGGGGAGCTGTTTTTT
CDR3: CAFSGSGAGELFF

V: TRBV6-4
size: NA
D: TRBD1
J: TRBJ2-7
DNA: TGTGCCAGCCTCAGTGGTCCCCTTCTGACAGGGGCGCGCTACGAGCAGTACTTC
CDR3: CASLSGPLLTGARYEQYF

V: TRBV5-4
size: NA
D: NA
J: TRBJ1-5
DNA: TGTGCCAGCAGCTTGAATGACGAGCCCCAGCATTTT
CDR3: CASSLNDEPQHF

V: TRBV28
size: NA
D: TRBD1
J: TRBJ1-4
DNA: TGTGCCAGCAGTTTAGTTAGACAGGGCGAAAAACTGTTTTTT
CDR3: CASSLVRQGEKLFF

V: TRBV5-1
size: NA
D: NA
J: TRBJ2-3
DNA: TGCGCCAGCAGCCCCGGGGCGGGGCGCACAGATACGCAGTATTTT
CDR3: CASSPGAGRTDTQYF

V: TRBV19
size: NA
D: TRBD2
J: TRBJ2-7
DNA: TGTGCCAGTAGTATAGGTCCAAGCGGGAGGGCCTGGGAGCAGTACTTC
CDR3: CASSIGPSGRAWEQYF

V: TRBV5-1
size: NA
D: NA
J: TRBJ2-1
DNA: TGCGCCAGCAGCTTTACCTCGGGATACAATGAGCAGTTCTTC
CDR3: CASSFTSGYNEQFF

V: TRBV30
size: NA
D: NA
J: TRBJ2-7
DNA: TGTGCCTGGAGTGTAGGAGGGAGCTTCTACGAGCAGTACTTC
CDR3: CAWSVGGSFYEQYF

V: TRBV11-2
size: NA
D: NA
J: TRBJ2-3
DNA: TGTGCCAGCAGCTTCACAAGGGGCACAGATACGCAGTATTTT
CDR3: CASSFTRGTDTQYF

V: TRBV11-3
size: NA
D: NA
J: TRBJ2-2
DNA: TGTGCCAGCAGCTTCTCAGCGTCCGGGGAGCTGTTTTTT
CDR3: CASSFSASGELFF

V: TRBV29-1
size: NA
D: NA
J: TRBJ2-7
DNA: TGCAGCGTGGCTGACACTACCTACGAGCAGTACTTC
CDR3: CSVADTTYEQYF

V: TRBV29-1
size: NA
D: TRBD2
J: TRBJ2-3
DNA: TGCAGCGTCGCGGCGGGAGGGCTAGATACGCAGTATTTT
CDR3: CSVAAGGLDTQYF

V: TRBV11-2
size: NA
D: NA
J: TRBJ2-7
DNA: TGTGCCAGCAGCTTAGATCTATCTAGCTACGAGCAGTACTTC
CDR3: CASSLDLSSYEQYF

V: TRBV5-4
size: NA
D: TRBD1
J: TRBJ2-7
DNA: TGTGCCAGCAGCCAACAGGGGGGCCCCTACGAGCAGTACTTC
CDR3: CASSQQGGPYEQYF

V: TRBV4-1
size: few
D: NA
J: TRBJ1-3
DNA: TGCGCCAGCAGCCATGAGGGGGGCCCTGGTGGAAACACCATATATTTT
CDR3: CASSHEGGPGGNTIYF

V: TRBV7-9
size: NA
D: NA
J: TRBJ2-1
DNA: TGTGCCAGCAGCATCCGGACAACCTACAATGAGCAGTTCTTC
CDR3: CASSIRTTYNEQFF

V: TRBV5-1
size: NA
D: TRBD1
J: TRBJ1-1
DNA: TGCGCCAGCAGCCTCTCCGGGACAGGGGGCTTGGGGACTGAAGCTTTCTTT
CDR3: CASSLSGTGGLGTEAFF

V: TRBV28
size: NA
D: NA
J: TRBJ1-5
DNA: TGTGCCAGCAGTCCCCATTTGGGACGCCCGGCCCAGCAGCCCCAGCATTTT
CDR3: CASSPHLGRPAQQPQHF

V: TRBV29-1
size: once
D: TRBD1
J: TRBJ2-1
DNA: TGCAGCGTTGGGGACAGGGGCCCGTTCTTC
CDR3: CSVGDRGPFF

V: TRBV28
size: NA
D: NA
J: TRBJ1-2
DNA: TGTGCCAGCAGTTTAGGCGGGGGCGGCGGCTACACCTTC
CDR3: CASSLGGGGGYTF

V: TRBV29-1
size: once
D: TRBD2
J: TRBJ2-1
DNA: TGCAGCGTTACCGGACTAGCGGAGGCGTTCTTC
CDR3: CSVTGLAEAFF

V: TRBV2
size: NA
D: TRBD1
J: TRBJ2-4
DNA: TGTGCCAGCGGAATGACAGGGGCCAAAAACATTCAGTACTTC
CDR3: CASGMTGAKNIQYF

V: TRBV9
size: NA
D: NA
J: TRBJ2-5
DNA: TGTGCCAGCAGCGCGGACTATGGGGAAGAGACCCAGTACTTC
CDR3: CASSADYGEETQYF

V: TRBV20-1
size: NA
D: NA
J: TRBJ1-3
DNA: TGCAGTGCTAGAGATCAAAACACCATATATTTT
CDR3: CSARDQNTIYF

V: TRBV27
size: NA
D: NA
J: TRBJ2-3
DNA: TGTGCCAGCAGGGGGTGGTCGGTTTCAGATACGCAGTATTTT
CDR3: CASRGWSVSDTQYF

V: TRBV6-6
size: NA
D: TRBD2
J: TRBJ2-7
DNA: TGTGCCAGCAGTTACTCGGGGACTAGCGACGAGCAGTACTTC
CDR3: CASSYSGTSDEQYF

V: TRBV6-5
size: NA
D: NA
J: TRBJ1-5
DNA: TGTGCCAGCAGTACGTTATTGGGCAATCAGCCCCAGCATTTT
CDR3: CASSTLLGNQPQHF

V: TRBV5-1
size: NA
D: NA
J: TRBJ1-2
DNA: TGCGCCAGCAGCTTGAGCCCACAGGGAGGCAACTATGGCTACACCTTC
CDR3: CASSLSPQGGNYGYTF

V: TRBV7-3
size: NA
D: NA
J: TRBJ2-1
DNA: TGTGCCAGCGGCCTTGGTTTGTACAATGAGCAGTTCTTC
CDR3: CASGLGLYNEQFF

V: TRBV5-6
size: NA
D: NA
J: TRBJ2-3
DNA: TGTGCCAGCAGGACCGGGACGGCAAGCACAGATACGCAGTATTTT
CDR3: CASRTGTASTDTQYF

V: TRBV2
size: NA
D: NA
J: TRBJ2-2
DNA: TGTGCCAGCAGTATTTGGGCTGGGGAGCTGTTTTTT
CDR3: CASSIWAGELFF

V: TRBV10-2
size: NA
D: NA
J: TRBJ2-1
DNA: TGCGCCAGCAGTGAGTCGGTGGGCAGGGGCCTTCATGAGCAGTTCTTC
CDR3: CASSESVGRGLHEQFF

V: TRBV5-1
size: NA
D: TRBD1
J: TRBJ2-3
DNA: TGCGCCAGCAGCGGAGGACAGGGGCGAGGCACAGATACGCAGTATTTT
CDR3: CASSGGQGRGTDTQYF

V: TRBV7-9
size: NA
D: TRBD1
J: TRBJ2-3
DNA: TGTGCCAGCAGCCGACCCAGGGGGCCCGGCACAGATACGCAGTATTTT
CDR3: CASSRPRGPGTDTQYF

V: TRBV15
size: NA
D: TRBD2
J: TRBJ2-1
DNA: TGTGCCACCAGTCCCGGGACTATGGGGTACAATGAGCAGTTCTTC
CDR3: CATSPGTMGYNEQFF